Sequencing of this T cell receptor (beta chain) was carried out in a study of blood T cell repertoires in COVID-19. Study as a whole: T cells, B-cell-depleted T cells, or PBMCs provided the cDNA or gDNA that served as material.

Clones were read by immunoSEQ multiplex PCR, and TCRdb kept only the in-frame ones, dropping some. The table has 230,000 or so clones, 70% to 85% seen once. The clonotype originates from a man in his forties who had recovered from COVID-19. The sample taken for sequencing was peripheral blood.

CDR3 in amino acids: CASSLGRSSYEQYF. CDR3 sequence (DNA): TGTGCCAGCAGCCTGGGCAGGTCGAGCTACGAGCAGTACTTC. The V gene is TRBV5-6, the J gene TRBJ2-7; no firm D call. The CDR3 loop spans 14 amino acids. Germline V gene data show CDR1 as SGHDT and CDR2 as YYEEEE. The V end lost 4 bases, the J end lost 3 bases, and 14 bases lay between the germline ends.